This T cell receptor beta chain emerged from a study of T cells expressing NK-cell markers. Overall study context: Eight donors were sequenced, seven testing HCMV-seropositive and one testing seronegative.

TCRdb re-called the 5' RACE reads, yielding one record per CDR3 amino acid sequence without DNA. The sample yields about 380,000 distinct CDR3 sequences, of which the top ten take up roughly 5.2%. Sequencing was performed on blood T cells: a sorted CD56 or NKG2C T cell subset, CD4+ or CD8+ T cells, or bulk PBMC T cells (not recorded which). The TCR sequence derives from a man aged 18-69 years in good health.

CDR3 sequence: CASKPPTENTEAFF. The genes are TRBV5-1 and TRBJ1-1; TCRdb selects TRBD1, and the lack of DNA leaves this call unchecked. Germline CDR1 reads SGHRS; CDR2 reads YFSETQ. The CDR3 runs 14 residues.